Sequencing of this TCR beta chain was carried out in a study of low-dose radiotherapy and immunotherapy resistance in tumors. Gene-specific TRAV and TRBV primers were used for first-strand cDNA, covering alpha and beta chains. It was with a constant-region primer and a V-primer adapter that TCRs were amplified over around 20 PCR cycles. TCRdb fed the reads into MiXCR, producing one record per CDR3 protein. There are 65,000 to 85,000 distinct CDR3 sequences in the sample; 15% to 20% occur only once, and about 1.3% lies in the top ten. From germline, CDR1 is MDHEN and CDR2 SYDVKM. Trimming removed 7 bases at V and 1 base at J, with 10 bases between. This CDR3 is 13 amino acids long. This clonotype was picked up many times. Time point denoted: after trial treatment. As for treatment: LDRT plus nivolumab, ipilimumab, low-dose cyclophosphamide and aspirin (RACIN trial).

The sequencing here drew on PBMCs, taken after low-dose radiotherapy plus immunotherapy. V usage is TRBV28 and J usage is TRBJ1-1, with TRBD1 as a possible D gene (6 bases). This receptor was obtained from a male donor with prostate cancer. CDR3 amino acids: CASNGQRNTEAFF. DNA for the CDR3: TGTGCCAGCAATGGACAGAGGAACACTGAAGCTTTCTTT.